Below, 10 T cell receptor beta chains from the same sample are listed, as sequenced in a study of T cells in Graves' hyperthyroidism and ophthalmopathy. RNA transcripts yielded amplified TCR beta CDR3 regions. TCR CDR3 underwent first-round RT-PCR with the HTBI primer set. TCRdb processed the multiplex PCR reads anew with MiXCR; each CDR3 protein has one entry. This sample has about 710,000 distinct CDR3 sequences, with roughly 17% found just once. The sequenced sample consisted of blood. The receptor source for this set is a man between 18 and 35 years old with Graves' hyperthyroidism.

This chain links TRBV7-9 with TRBJ2-5; possible D gene TRBD1, 6 bases. Germline CDR1 is SEHNR and CDR2 is FQNEAQ (reference sequence). The CDR3 is 16 residues long. Trimming took 5 bases from V and 5 from J, leaving 21 bases between them. CDR3 residues: CASSHTFSRGGETQYF. Written as DNA, the CDR3 is TGTGCCAGCAGCCACACATTTTCCAGGGGTGGGGAGACCCAGTACTTC.

This clonotype was counted a few times. This chain uses TRBV24-1 with TRBJ1-1, with 7 bases fitting TRBD1. The CDR3 is 13 amino acids. From germline, CDR1 is KGHDR and CDR2 SFDVKD. The V and J ends lost 9 bases and 4 bases, in that order; junction bases with no gene match: 7. The DNA of the CDR3 is TGTGCCACCGAGGGACAGCCGGGCACTGAAGCTTTCTTT. It codes for CATEGQPGTEAFF.

The V call is TRBV27, the J call TRBJ2-3, with TRBD1 matching over 9 bases. Germline V lookup: CDR1 MNHEY, CDR2 SMNVEV (reference sequence). J lost 4 bases, V lost 5 bases, and 10 bases had no gene match. The CDR3 loop spans 16 amino acids. This CDR3 reads CASSHLTGGFADTQYF. CDR3 in DNA: TGTGCCAGCAGTCACTTAACAGGGGGCTTTGCAGATACGCAGTATTTT.

In its sample, this clonotype was seen a few times. The gene calls are TRBV5-1 and TRBJ1-5; tentative D call: TRBD1 (6 bases). CDR1 and CDR2 (germline): SGHRS, YFSETQ. With 2 bases removed from V and 5 bases from J, the gap between germline ends came to 11 bases. The CDR3 covers 14 residues. The CDR3 is CASSFTGIDQPQHF. The CDR3, as DNA: TGCGCCAGCAGCTTTACAGGGATAGATCAGCCCCAGCATTTT. The complete variable domain, with remaining parts taken from reference TRBV5-1 and TRBJ1-5, reads KAGVTQTPRYLIKTRGQQVTLSCSPISGHRSVSWYQQTPGQGLQFLFEYFSETQRNKGNFPGRFSGRQFSNSRSEMNVSTLELGDSALYLCASSFTGIDQPQHFGDGTRLSIL.

The chain combines TRBV7-6 with TRBJ2-7, with D hard to call. The CDR3 totals 13 residues. From germline, CDR1 is SGHVS and CDR2 FNYEAQ. Trimming removed 6 bases at V and 1 base at J, with 10 bases between. This CDR3 reads CASREPHSYEQYF. The CDR3, as DNA: TGTGCCAGCAGAGAGCCCCATTCCTACGAGCAGTACTTC. The full variable domain, rest sourced from reference TRBV7-6 and TRBJ2-7, is GAGVSQSPRYKVTKRGQDVALRCDPISGHVSLYWYRQALGQGPEFLTYFNYEAQQDKSGLPNDRFSAERPEGSISTLTIQRTEQRDSAMYRCASREPHSYEQYFGPGTRLTVT.

This clonotype has at least ten counts. The genes are TRBV12-3 or TRBV12-4 and TRBJ2-7; 7 bases agree with TRBD1. The CDR3 consists of 14 residues. V shed 5 bases and J 5 bases; nucleotides not matched to a gene: 9. The CDR3 protein is CASSPLTGYHEQYF. In DNA, the CDR3 is TGTGCCAGCAGTCCTCTGACAGGGTACCACGAGCAGTACTTC.

This clonotype turned up a few times. This chain links TRBV11-2 with TRBJ2-1; D remains ambiguous. Looked up from germline, CDR1 is SGHAT and CDR2 is FQNNGV. This CDR3 has 13 amino acids. Between the trimmed V and J ends, which lost 6 bases and 7 bases, there was a span of 13 bases. The CDR3 here is CASRRISGNEQFF. The DNA for the CDR3 is TGTGCCAGCAGGAGGATCAGTGGGAATGAGCAGTTCTTC.

This clonotype was found many times. This chain uses TRBV28 with TRBJ2-7; D uncertain. V was clipped by 5 bases and J by 3 bases, with 11 bases between them. Germline V gene sequence: CDR1 MDHEN, CDR2 SYDVKM. The CDR3 extends over 13 amino acids. CDR3 residues: CASSVIPSYEQYF. The CDR3 nucleotides read TGTGCCAGCAGTGTCATCCCCAGCTACGAGCAGTACTTC.

The J gene is TRBJ2-1, the V gene TRBV28; 8 nucleotides line up with TRBD2. The germline V gene has CDR1 MDHEN and CDR2 SYDVKM. The junction had 10 bases not matched to a gene; V was cut back by 8 bases and J by 4 bases. This CDR3 comprises 15 residues. CDR3 nucleotides: TGTGCCAGCGTTGGAGCGGGGGCGCAGTACAATGAGCAGTTCTTC. It codes for CASVGAGAQYNEQFF.

This clonotype was picked up a small number of times. CDR3: CSARGRWGTSGRSDTQYF. The CDR3 DNA reads TGCAGTGCTAGAGGTCGTTGGGGTACTAGCGGGAGATCGGATACGCAGTATTTT. The gene calls are TRBV20-1 and TRBJ2-3; 11 bases line up with TRBD2. This CDR3 is 18 amino acids long. Trimming took 1 base from V and 6 from J; bases not matched to a gene: 15. Germline CDR1 reads DFQATT; CDR2 reads SNEGSKA (reference sequence).